This T cell receptor beta chain derives from a study of cytomegalovirus exposure and HLA in healthy donors. This clone was seen just once. Primers included in the PCR were 60 Vbeta and 13 Jbeta primers. Sequencing was performed with immunoSEQ multiplex PCR; in TCRdb, only in-frame clones are kept and a portion is missing. Among around 64,000 clones listed, 70% to 75% were seen once. Trimming cost V 4 bases and J 2 bases, with 17 bases left between them. Germline V gives CDR1 SEHNR, CDR2 FQNEAQ (reference sequence). The CDR3 covers 16 residues. Material: PBMCs. The receptor was derived from a man aged 25-40 years in good health and CMV-seropositive. The J gene is TRBJ2-5, the V gene TRBV7-9; maybe TRBD2 (6 bases). CDR3 residues: CASSSTLLAGQETQYF. For the CDR3, the DNA is TGTGCCAGCAGCTCCACCCTCCTCGCGGGGCAAGAGACCCAGTACTTC.